What follows describes a single TCR beta chain. Its antigen is unidentified. From the reads, TCRdb called clonotypes with MiXCR, one entry per CDR3 protein. The repertoire has approximately 600,000 distinct CDR3 sequences, under 45% of them found once; the top ten carry around 50%. The data derive from a study of T cell repertoires in cytomegalovirus infection. The wider study: CMV epitopes used comprised recently identified HLA-C-restricted ones and well-studied HLA-B-restricted ones. Whole-study findings and limits: HLA-C-restricted, CMV-specific TCR beta clonotypes were dominant ex vivo.

This TCR came from a human donor in good health (CMV status not recorded). Some clones in this sample may be carry-over from other donors' samples. The sample here was cultured PBMCs, taken from culture after CMV antigen stimulation.

The DNA for the CDR3 is TGTGCCAGCACCACCCCGGGACAGAGCTTTAATGAGCAGTTCTTC. It is translated as CASTTPGQSFNEQFF. The rearrangement joins TRBV12-3 or TRBV12-4 to TRBJ2-1; 7 bases are shared with TRBD1. The V segment lost 7 bases and the J segment 7 bases; nucleotides outside the gene matches: 13. The CDR3 is 15 residues long.